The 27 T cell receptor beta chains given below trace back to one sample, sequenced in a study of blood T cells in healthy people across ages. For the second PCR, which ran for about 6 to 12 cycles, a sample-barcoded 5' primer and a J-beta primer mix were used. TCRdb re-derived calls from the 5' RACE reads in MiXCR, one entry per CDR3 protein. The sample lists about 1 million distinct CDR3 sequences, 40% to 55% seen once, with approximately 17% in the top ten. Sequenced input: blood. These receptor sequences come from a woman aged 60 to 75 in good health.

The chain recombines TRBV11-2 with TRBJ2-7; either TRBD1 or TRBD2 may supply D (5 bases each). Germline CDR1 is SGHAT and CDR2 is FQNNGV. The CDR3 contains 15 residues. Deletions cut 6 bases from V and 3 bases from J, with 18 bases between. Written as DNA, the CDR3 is TGTGCCAGCAGTCATCACCGGGACCTAGACTACGAGCAGTACTTC. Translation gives CASSHHRDLDYEQYF.

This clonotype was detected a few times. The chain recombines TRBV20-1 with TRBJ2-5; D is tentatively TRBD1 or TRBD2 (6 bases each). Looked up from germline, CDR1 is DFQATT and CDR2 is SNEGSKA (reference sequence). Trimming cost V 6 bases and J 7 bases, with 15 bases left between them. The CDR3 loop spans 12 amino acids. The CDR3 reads CSARTTGTTQYF. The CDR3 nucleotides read TGCAGTGCCAGGACTACAGGGACGACCCAGTACTTC.

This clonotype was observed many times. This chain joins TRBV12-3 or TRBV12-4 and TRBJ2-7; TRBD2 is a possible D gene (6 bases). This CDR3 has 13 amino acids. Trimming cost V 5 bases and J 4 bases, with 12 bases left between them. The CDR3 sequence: CASSVGRGYEQYF. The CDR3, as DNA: TGTGCCAGCAGTGTTGGCCGGGGGTACGAGCAGTACTTC.

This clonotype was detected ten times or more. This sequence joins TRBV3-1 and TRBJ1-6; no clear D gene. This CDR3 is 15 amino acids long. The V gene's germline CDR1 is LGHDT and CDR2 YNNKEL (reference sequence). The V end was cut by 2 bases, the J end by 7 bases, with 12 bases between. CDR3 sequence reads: CASSQFEGGNSPLHF. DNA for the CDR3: TGTGCCAGCAGCCAATTTGAAGGTGGGAATTCACCCCTCCACTTT.

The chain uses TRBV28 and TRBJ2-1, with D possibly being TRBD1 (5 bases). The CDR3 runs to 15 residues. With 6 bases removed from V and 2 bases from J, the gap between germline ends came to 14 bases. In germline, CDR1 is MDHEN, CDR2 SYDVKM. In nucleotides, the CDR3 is TGTGCCAGCAGCTTAAGGGGTAAGCCCTACAATGAGCAGTTCTTC. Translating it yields CASSLRGKPYNEQFF.

The CDR3 protein is CASALSFDQPQHF. The CDR3 region has the DNA TGTGCCAGCGCGCTCTCTTTTGATCAGCCCCAGCATTTT. This sequence joins TRBV7-2 and TRBJ1-5; no clear D. The CDR3 loop spans 13 amino acids. V was shortened by 8 bases and J by 5 bases, with 13 bases between the two germline ends. Germline assignment: CDR1 SGHTA and CDR2 FQGNSA. The full variable domain, in which reference TRBV7-2 and TRBJ1-5 provide the parts outside the CDR3, is GAGVSQSPSNKVTEKGKDVELRCDPISGHTALYWYRQSLGQGLEFLIYFQGNSAPDKSGLPSDRFSAERTGGSVSTLTIQRTQQEDSAVYLCASALSFDQPQHFGDGTRLSIL.

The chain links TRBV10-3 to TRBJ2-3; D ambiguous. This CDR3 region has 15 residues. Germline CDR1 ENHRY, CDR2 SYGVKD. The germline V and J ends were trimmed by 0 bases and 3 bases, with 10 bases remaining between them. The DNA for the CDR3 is TGTGCCATCAGTGAGTCCCACGTCATGACAGATACGCAGTATTTT. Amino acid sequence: CAISESHVMTDTQYF.

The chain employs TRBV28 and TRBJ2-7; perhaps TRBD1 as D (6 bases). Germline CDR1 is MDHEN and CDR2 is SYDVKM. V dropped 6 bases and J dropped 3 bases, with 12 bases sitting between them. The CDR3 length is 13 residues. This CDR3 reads CASRGGPFYEQYF. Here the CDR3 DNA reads TGTGCCAGCAGAGGGGGACCGTTCTACGAGCAGTACTTC.

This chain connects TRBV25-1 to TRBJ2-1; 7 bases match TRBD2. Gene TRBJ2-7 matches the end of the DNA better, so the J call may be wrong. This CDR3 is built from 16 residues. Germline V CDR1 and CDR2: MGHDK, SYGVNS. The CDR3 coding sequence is TGTGCCAGCAGTGAAATGGCTAGCGGAAACTACAATGAGCAGTACTTC. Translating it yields CASSEMASGNYNEQYF.

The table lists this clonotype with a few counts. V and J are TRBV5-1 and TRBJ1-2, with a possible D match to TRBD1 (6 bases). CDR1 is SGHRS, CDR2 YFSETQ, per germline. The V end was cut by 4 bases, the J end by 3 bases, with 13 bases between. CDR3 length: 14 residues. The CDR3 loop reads CASSNQGQHYGYTF. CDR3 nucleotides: TGCGCCAGCAGCAATCAAGGACAGCACTATGGCTACACCTTC.

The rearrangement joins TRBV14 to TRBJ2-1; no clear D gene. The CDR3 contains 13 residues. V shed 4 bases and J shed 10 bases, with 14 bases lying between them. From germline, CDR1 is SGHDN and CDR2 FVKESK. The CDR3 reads CASSPLGFGEQFF. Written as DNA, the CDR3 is TGTGCCAGCAGCCCCCTGGGCTTTGGGGAGCAGTTCTTC.

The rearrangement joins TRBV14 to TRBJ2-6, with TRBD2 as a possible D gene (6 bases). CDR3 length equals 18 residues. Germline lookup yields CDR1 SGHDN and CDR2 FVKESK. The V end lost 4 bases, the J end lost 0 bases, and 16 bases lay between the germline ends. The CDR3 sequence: CASSRGGVRFSGANVLTF. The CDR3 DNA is TGTGCCAGCAGCCGGGGCGGGGTTCGATTCTCTGGGGCCAACGTCCTGACTTTC. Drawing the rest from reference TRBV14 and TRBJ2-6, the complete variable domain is EAGVTQFPSHSVIEKGQTVTLRCDPISGHDNLYWYRRVMGKEIKFLLHFVKESKQDESGMPNNRFLAERTGGTYSTLKVQPAELEDSGVYFCASSRGGVRFSGANVLTFGAGSRLTVL.

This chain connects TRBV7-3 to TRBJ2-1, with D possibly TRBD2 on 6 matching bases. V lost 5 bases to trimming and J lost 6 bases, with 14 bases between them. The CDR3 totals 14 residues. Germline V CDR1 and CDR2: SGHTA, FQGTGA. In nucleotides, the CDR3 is TGTGCCAGCAGCCCTGGGACTTCTTCCAATGAGCAGTTCTTC. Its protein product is CASSPGTSSNEQFF.

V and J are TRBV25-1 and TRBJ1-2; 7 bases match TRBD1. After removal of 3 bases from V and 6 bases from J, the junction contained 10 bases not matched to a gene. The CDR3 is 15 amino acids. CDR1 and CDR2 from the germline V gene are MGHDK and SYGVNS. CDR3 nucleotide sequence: TGTGCCAGCAGTGAGAGGGCTTCAGGGGGGGATGGCTACACCTTC. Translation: CASSERASGGDGYTF.

The CDR3 DNA sequence: TGTGCCAGCAGCATGACTAGCGGGAGAGAGACCCAGTACTTC. Amino acid sequence: CASSMTSGRETQYF. The chain is built from TRBV7-9 and TRBJ2-7; 12 bases align to TRBD2. The better agreement between TRBJ2-5 and the DNA end casts doubt on the J call. The CDR3 runs 14 residues. The germline V gene has CDR1 SEHNR and CDR2 FQNEAQ (reference sequence).

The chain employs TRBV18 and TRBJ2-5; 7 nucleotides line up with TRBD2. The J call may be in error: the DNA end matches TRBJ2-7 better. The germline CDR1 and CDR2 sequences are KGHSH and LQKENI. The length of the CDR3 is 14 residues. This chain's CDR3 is CASSPGLENSEQYF. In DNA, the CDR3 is TGTGCCAGCTCACCCGGACTAGAAAACAGCGAGCAGTACTTC.

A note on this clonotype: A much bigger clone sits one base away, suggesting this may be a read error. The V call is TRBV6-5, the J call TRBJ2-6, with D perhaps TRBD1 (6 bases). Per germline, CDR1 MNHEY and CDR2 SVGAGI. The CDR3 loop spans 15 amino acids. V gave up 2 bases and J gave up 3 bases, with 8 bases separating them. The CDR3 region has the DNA TGTGCCAGCAGTTACAGGGGGTGTGGGGCCAACGTCCTGACTTTC. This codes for CASSYRGCGANVLTF.

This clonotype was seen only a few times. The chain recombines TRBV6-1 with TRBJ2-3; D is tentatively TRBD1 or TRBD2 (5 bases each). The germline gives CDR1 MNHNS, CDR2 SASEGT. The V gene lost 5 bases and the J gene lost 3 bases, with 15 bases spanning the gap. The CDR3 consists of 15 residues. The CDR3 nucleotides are TGTGCCAGCAGTTTCGGGACCAGTAGAACAGATACGCAGTATTTT. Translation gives CASSFGTSRTDTQYF.

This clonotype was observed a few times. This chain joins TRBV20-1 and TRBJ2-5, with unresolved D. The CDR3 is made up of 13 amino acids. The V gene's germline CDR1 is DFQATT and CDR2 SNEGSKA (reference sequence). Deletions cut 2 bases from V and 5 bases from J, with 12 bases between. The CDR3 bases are TGCAGTGCTAGACTGGGCGTTACGGAGACCCAGTACTTC. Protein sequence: CSARLGVTETQYF.

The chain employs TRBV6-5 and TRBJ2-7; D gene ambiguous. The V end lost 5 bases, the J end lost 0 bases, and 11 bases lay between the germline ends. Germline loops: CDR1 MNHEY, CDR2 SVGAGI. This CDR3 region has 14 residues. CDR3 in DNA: TGTGCCAGCAGTCGATATTCCAGCTCCTACGAGCAGTACTTC. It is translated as CASSRYSSSYEQYF.

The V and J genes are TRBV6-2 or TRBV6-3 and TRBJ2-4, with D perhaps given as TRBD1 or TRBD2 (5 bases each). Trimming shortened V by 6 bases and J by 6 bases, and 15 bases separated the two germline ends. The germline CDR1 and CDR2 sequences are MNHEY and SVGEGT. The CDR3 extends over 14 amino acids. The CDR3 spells CASSHTRDVNIQYF. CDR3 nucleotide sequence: TGTGCCAGCAGCCATACCCGGGACGTAAACATTCAGTACTTC.

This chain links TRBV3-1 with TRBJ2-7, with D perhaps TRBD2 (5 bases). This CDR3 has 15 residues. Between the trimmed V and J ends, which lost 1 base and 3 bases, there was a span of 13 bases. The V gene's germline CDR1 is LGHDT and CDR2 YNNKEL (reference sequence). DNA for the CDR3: TGTGCCAGCAGCCAAGCGGGGTCTTCAGACTACGAGCAGTACTTC. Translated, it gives CASSQAGSSDYEQYF.

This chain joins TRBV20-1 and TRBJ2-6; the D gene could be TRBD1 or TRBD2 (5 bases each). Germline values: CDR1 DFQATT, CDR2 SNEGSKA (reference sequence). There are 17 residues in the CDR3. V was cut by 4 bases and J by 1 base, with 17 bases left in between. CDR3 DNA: TGCAGTGCTACCAACCCGGGACGGACTTCTGGGGCCAACGTCCTGACTTTC. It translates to CSATNPGRTSGANVLTF.

The CDR3 loop is CASRSRTGPHEQYF. The CDR3 DNA reads TGTGCCAGCCGTTCCAGGACAGGCCCACACGAGCAGTACTTC. The chain couples TRBV19 to TRBJ2-5, with 7 bases matching TRBD1. The end of the DNA is better explained by TRBJ2-7, so the J call may be wrong. CDR3 length equals 14 residues. Germline CDR1 LNHDA, CDR2 SQIVND (reference sequence).

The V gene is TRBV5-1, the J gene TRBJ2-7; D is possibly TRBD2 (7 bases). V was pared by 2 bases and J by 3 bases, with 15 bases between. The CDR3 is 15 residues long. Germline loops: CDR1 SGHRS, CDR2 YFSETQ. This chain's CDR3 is CASSFGGDKDYEQYF. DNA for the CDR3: TGCGCCAGCAGCTTTGGGGGGGACAAAGACTACGAGCAGTACTTC. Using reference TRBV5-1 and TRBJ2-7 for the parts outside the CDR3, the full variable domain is KAGVTQTPRYLIKTRGQQVTLSCSPISGHRSVSWYQQTPGQGLQFLFEYFSETQRNKGNFPGRFSGRQFSNSRSEMNVSTLELGDSALYLCASSFGGDKDYEQYFGPGTRLTVT.

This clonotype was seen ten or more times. The CDR3 here is CSVEIPEDSYYEQYF. For the CDR3, the DNA is TGCAGCGTTGAAATCCCCGAGGACAGCTACTACGAGCAGTACTTC. The chain is built from TRBV29-1 and TRBJ2-7; possible D gene TRBD1, 6 bases. Germline values: CDR1 SQVTM, CDR2 ANQGSEA. The CDR3 runs 15 residues. V shed 2 bases and J shed 3 bases, with 17 bases lying between them.

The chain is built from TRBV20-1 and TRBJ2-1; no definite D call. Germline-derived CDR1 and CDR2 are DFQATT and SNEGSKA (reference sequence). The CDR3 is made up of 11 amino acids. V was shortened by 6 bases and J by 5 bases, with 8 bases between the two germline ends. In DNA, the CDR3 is TGCAGTGCCAGACAAGACAATGAGCAGTTCTTC. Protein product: CSARQDNEQFF.